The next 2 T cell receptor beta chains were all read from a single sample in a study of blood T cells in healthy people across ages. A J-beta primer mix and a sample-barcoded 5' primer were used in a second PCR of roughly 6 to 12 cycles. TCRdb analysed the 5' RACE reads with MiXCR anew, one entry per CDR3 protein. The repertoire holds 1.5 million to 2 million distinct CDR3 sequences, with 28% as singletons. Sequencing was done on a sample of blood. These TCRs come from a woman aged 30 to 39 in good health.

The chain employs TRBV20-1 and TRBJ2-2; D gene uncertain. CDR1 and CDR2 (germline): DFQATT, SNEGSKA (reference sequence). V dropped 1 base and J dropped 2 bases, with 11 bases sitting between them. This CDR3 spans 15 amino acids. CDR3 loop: CSARVGRYNTGELFF. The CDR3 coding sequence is TGCAGTGCTAGAGTGGGCAGATACAACACCGGGGAGCTGTTTTTT.

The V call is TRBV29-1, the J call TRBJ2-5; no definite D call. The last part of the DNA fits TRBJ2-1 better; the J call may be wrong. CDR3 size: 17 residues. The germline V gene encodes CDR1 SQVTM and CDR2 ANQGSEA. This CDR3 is CSVDLSPPEIDQETQFF. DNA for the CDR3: TGCAGCGTTGATTTAAGCCCCCCGGAAATCGACCAAGAGACCCAGTTCTTC.